This T cell receptor (beta chain) is drawn from a study of cytotoxic CD8 clonotypes in ibrutinib-treated CLL. The study's findings and limits: Shared public clonotypes were rare, and on treatment they either got smaller or stayed the same. At progression, clonality fell back toward baseline after rising at ibrutinib response.

V dropped 4 bases and J dropped 5 bases, with 15 bases sitting between them. The CDR3 totals 14 residues. Germline CDR1 reads MNHEY; CDR2 reads SVGAGI. As to this clone: Its antigen is not known.

The targeted sequencing depth was 1 in 200,000 to 1 in 1 million T cells. Profiling relied on immunoSEQ multiplex PCR, and the TCRdb table lists in-frame clones only, not all of them. Of around 310,000 clones in the sample, around four fifths are singletons; the top ten hold roughly 6.3%. This specimen was PBMCs, taken before ibrutinib treatment. This rearrangement joins TRBV6-5 to TRBJ2-7, with a possible D match to TRBD2 (6 bases). The TCR originated in a human donor with chronic lymphocytic leukemia. DNA of the CDR3: TGTGCCAGCAGTTCCGGGACTTCACCCCACGAGCAGTACTTC. As protein: CASSSGTSPHEQYF.